The T cell receptor (beta chain) described here comes from a study of blood T cell repertoires in COVID-19. Study overall: The cDNA or gDNA used as material had been derived from T cells, B-cell-depleted T cells, or PBMCs.

Libraries were prepared by immunoSEQ multiplex PCR; TCRdb keeps only in-frame clonotypes and omits some of them. Of 150,000 to 200,000 clones detected, 60% to 85% appear once; the ten largest clones hold roughly 17%. This sequence originates from a man between 60 and 70 years old with active or convalescent COVID-19. The sequenced sample was peripheral blood.

The CDR3 DNA sequence: TGTGCCAGCACGGACGGGAGTATGTCCTACAATGAGCAGTTCTTC. This gives the protein CASTDGSMSYNEQFF. J is TRBJ2-1 and V is TRBV2; perhaps TRBD2 as D (6 bases). V was cut by 7 bases and J by 1 base, with 14 bases left in between. Germline CDR1 is SNHLY and CDR2 is FYNNEI. The length of the CDR3 is 15 residues.